What follows is one TCR beta chain and its context. Its cognate antigen is unknown. This entry belongs to a study of T cell responses to AZD1222 COVID-19 vaccine. Study-wide findings and caveats: Spike-specific TCR breadth and depth rose after two AZD1222 doses.

V gave up 6 bases and J gave up 12 bases, with 11 bases separating them. CDR3 length equals 11 residues. Method: immunoSEQ multiplex PCR; TCRdb's copy keeps in-frame clones and lacks some. The sample yields around 140,000 clones, more than 80% seen once. This TCR derives from an adult in good health. The chain recombines TRBV12-3 or TRBV12-4 with TRBJ1-4; D is uncertain. The starting material was peripheral blood, obtained on day 0 of AZD1222 vaccination. CDR3 sequence: CASSLGVELFF. CDR3 nucleotides: TGTGCCAGCAGCCTCGGGGTGGAACTGTTTTTT.